This entry describes one T cell receptor beta chain. Its target is unknown. Germline assignment: CDR1 SGDLS and CDR2 YYNGEE. The CDR3 contains 19 residues. Trimming took 0 bases from V and 4 from J, leaving 23 bases between them. This record belongs to a study of cytomegalovirus exposure and HLA in healthy donors. General observations from the study: CMV serostatus was the sole immune exposure information available.

The PCR used 60 Vbeta and 13 Jbeta primers. The method was immunoSEQ multiplex PCR; TCRdb's version includes in-frame clones alone and lacks a portion of them. The sample has roughly 150,000 clones, about 80% seen once; the top ten hold 1.7%. The sequence came from a woman younger than 45 in good health and CMV-seronegative. The gene calls are TRBV9 and TRBJ1-3; no clear D. Sequenced input: PBMCs. CDR3 protein: CASSVASASRASGGNTIYF. The CDR3 coding sequence is TGTGCCAGCAGCGTAGCCTCGGCCTCTCGGGCTTCGGGAGGAAACACCATATATTTT.